This record looks at one T cell receptor beta chain sequence and its context. The entry originates in a study of blood T cell repertoires in COVID-19. Looked up from germline, CDR1 is SGHRS and CDR2 is YFSETQ. This CDR3 has 18 amino acids. Losses at the gene ends were 2 bases for V and 5 bases for J; bases not matched to a gene: 9. Here immunoSEQ multiplex PCR was the method, and the copy in TCRdb shows in-frame clones only, minus some. The sample carries 50,000 to 65,000 clones, 72% recorded once. This chain links TRBV5-1 with TRBJ1-6; 11 bases line up with TRBD1. The clonotype originates from a woman in her sixties or seventies with COVID-19, enrolled during active disease. The specimen was peripheral blood. CDR3 protein: CASSLNPGQGVNNSPLHF. The CDR3, as DNA: TGCGCCAGCAGCTTAAACCCGGGACAGGGGGTAAATAATTCACCCCTCCACTTT.